The present TCR beta chain was sequenced within a study of blood T cell repertoires in COVID-19. Study background: From T cells, B-cell-depleted T cells, or PBMCs came the material, which was cDNA or gDNA.

The assay was immunoSEQ multiplex PCR, and TCRdb's table has in-frame clones only and misses some. The sample records 250,000 to 300,000 clones, around nine tenths being singletons. V shed 1 base and J 6 bases; nucleotides not matched to a gene: 6. Germline CDR1 and CDR2: SGHRS and YFSETQ. This CDR3 contains 15 residues. Sequencing used peripheral blood. This chain connects TRBV5-1 to TRBJ2-7; 11 positions match TRBD2. The TCR originated in a woman aged 25 to 39 with COVID-19, enrolled during active disease. The CDR3: CASSLSGTSGGEQYF. The CDR3 DNA reads as TGCGCCAGCAGCTTGTCCGGGACTAGCGGCGGCGAGCAGTACTTC.